A selection of T cell receptor beta chains follows, all from one sample in a study of T cell responses to AZD1222 COVID-19 vaccine. Only in-frame clones appear in the TCRdb table, and some are missing; sequencing was by immunoSEQ multiplex PCR. The sample shows some 170,000 clones, approximately 90% of them seen only once. The source was peripheral blood, collected 28 days after the second AZD1222 dose. The receptor source for this set is an adult who received the AZD1222 COVID-19 vaccine. Both conserved end residues are part of each CDR3. The D gene is left open where the match is weak. Some rows mark clone size as missing; the rest say once, few, many or name a class of expanded clone.

j_call cdr3_length clone_size d_call v_call cdr3_aa cdr3_nt
TRBJ2-4 18 . TRBD2 TRBV5-1 CASSIGLAGAGAKNIQYF TGCGCCAGCAGCATCGGACTAGCGGGAGCCGGAGCCAAAAACATTCAGTACTTC
TRBJ2-1 15 . TRBD1 TRBV19 CASTSPDRESNEQFF TGTGCCAGTACCTCCCCCGACAGGGAAAGTAATGAGCAGTTCTTC
TRBJ2-3 17 . TRBD2 TRBV18 CASSPVAGTSLTDTQYF TGTGCCAGCTCACCCGTAGCGGGGACGTCCCTCACAGATACGCAGTATTTT
TRBJ1-1 14 . TRBD1 TRBV9 CASSSSGGYTEAFF TGTGCCAGCAGTAGTTCAGGGGGCTACACTGAAGCTTTCTTT
TRBJ1-3 13 . . TRBV11-2 CASSFPSGNTIYF TGTGCCAGCAGCTTCCCCTCTGGAAACACCATATATTTT
TRBJ1-1 16 . . TRBV5-4 CASSLGGVRMNTEAFF TGTGCCAGCAGCTTGGGTGGGGTGCGAATGAACACTGAAGCTTTCTTT
TRBJ2-7 13 . . TRBV10-3 CAISRTETYEQYF TGTGCCATCAGCCGCACGGAAACCTACGAGCAGTACTTC
TRBJ2-7 13 . . TRBV30 CAWTGGGRYEQYF TGTGCCTGGACGGGAGGGGGCCGCTACGAGCAGTACTTC
TRBJ2-7 14 . . TRBV27 CASSNGRGSYEQYF TGTGCCAGCAGCAACGGAAGGGGATCGTACGAGCAGTACTTC
TRBJ1-2 15 . TRBD1 TRBV5-4 CASSVGQGTYYGYTF TGTGCCAGCAGCGTAGGACAGGGGACATACTATGGCTACACCTTC
TRBJ1-3 13 once . TRBV11-3 CASSQTGGDTIYF TGTGCCAGCAGCCAAACGGGTGGGGACACCATATATTTT
TRBJ2-3 13 . TRBD1 TRBV29-1 CSVATGGIDTQYF TGCAGCGTTGCAACAGGGGGCATAGATACGCAGTATTTT
TRBJ1-6 15 . . TRBV25-1 CASSGYRARNSPLHF TGTGCCAGCAGTGGATACAGGGCGCGTAATTCACCCCTCCACTTT
TRBJ2-1 15 . TRBD1 TRBV5-1 CASSLGQGPRKGQFF TGCGCCAGCAGCTTGGGACAGGGCCCTCGTAAGGGGCAGTTCTTC
TRBJ1-6 16 . . TRBV23-1 CASTWTASSYNSPLHF TGCGCCAGCACCTGGACGGCGAGCTCCTATAATTCACCCCTCCACTTT
TRBJ2-4 14 . TRBD1 TRBV27 CASSSTGRGNIQYF TGTGCCAGCAGTTCGACAGGGCGAGGGAACATTCAGTACTTC
TRBJ1-5 14 . . TRBV6-2/TRBV6-3 CASSDNRDGSPQHF TGTGCCAGCAGTGATAACCGGGACGGTTCCCCCCAGCATTTT
TRBJ1-6 12 . . TRBV2 CASGIGPSPLHF TGTGCCAGCGGTATTGGACCATCACCCCTCCACTTT
TRBJ1-1 12 . . TRBV29-1 CSVGMSNTEAFF TGCAGCGTTGGTATGTCTAACACTGAAGCTTTCTTT
TRBJ2-7 12 . . TRBV6-5 CASIGHSYEQYF TGTGCCAGCATTGGGCACTCCTACGAGCAGTACTTC
TRBJ2-3 14 . . TRBV5-1 CASTQGGHTDTQYF TGCGCCAGCACCCAAGGCGGACACACAGATACGCAGTATTTT
TRBJ1-1 14 . . TRBV5-6 CASSPVVGDTEAFF TGTGCCAGCAGCCCCGTGGTGGGGGACACTGAAGCTTTCTTT
TRBJ1-5 13 few . TRBV7-3 CASSLQGGQPQHF TGTGCCAGCAGCTTACAGGGTGGACAGCCCCAGCATTTT
TRBJ2-7 14 . . TRBV7-2 CASSSLWDSYEQYF TGTGCCAGCAGCTCCCTCTGGGACTCCTACGAGCAGTACTTC
TRBJ2-1 15 . . TRBV11-1 CASSLGAGAENEQFF TGTGCCAGCAGCTTGGGGGCGGGGGCGGAAAATGAGCAGTTCTTC
TRBJ2-6 17 . . TRBV7-2 CASSWRTRPSGANVLTF TGTGCCAGCAGCTGGAGGACCCGCCCCTCTGGGGCCAACGTCCTGACTTTC
TRBJ1-1 13 . . TRBV11-3 CASSLYRDTEAFF TGTGCCAGCAGCTTGTACCGAGACACTGAAGCTTTCTTT
TRBJ2-3 18 . TRBD2 TRBV29-1 CSVTSGLAGGLRTDTQYF TGCAGCGTTACATCCGGACTAGCGGGAGGATTACGGACAGATACGCAGTATTTT
TRBJ1-1 15 . . TRBV11-2 CASSLGQAKNTEAFF TGTGCCAGCAGCTTAGGACAGGCTAAGAACACTGAAGCTTTCTTT
TRBJ1-5 12 . . TRBV11-2 CASSLDRGPEHF TGTGCCAGCAGCTTAGATCGGGGGCCGGAGCATTTT
TRBJ2-1 15 . TRBD2 TRBV27 CASSISGRVGNEQFF TGTGCCAGCAGTATAAGCGGGAGGGTAGGCAATGAGCAGTTCTTC
TRBJ1-5 16 . . TRBV18 CASSPLPAGAEGPQHF TGTGCCAGCTCGCCGCTACCGGCAGGGGCGGAGGGACCCCAGCATTTT
TRBJ2-7 14 . . TRBV19 CASSADMPAYEQYF TGTGCCAGTAGTGCAGACATGCCTGCCTACGAGCAGTACTTC
TRBJ2-7 15 . . TRBV5-6 CASSLGMTASYEQYF TGTGCCAGCAGCTTGGGGATGACTGCATCCTACGAGCAGTACTTC
TRBJ2-2 15 . TRBD1 TRBV6-2/TRBV6-3 CASSDRGRNTGELFF TGTGCCAGCAGTGACAGGGGGCGGAACACCGGGGAGCTGTTTTTT
TRBJ2-1 14 . TRBD2 TRBV7-3 CASSPGLAGVQQFF TGTGCCAGCAGCCCGGGACTAGCGGGAGTACAGCAGTTCTTC
TRBJ1-1 13 once . TRBV30 CAWSVKLNTEAFF TGTGCCTGGAGTGTAAAGTTGAACACTGAAGCTTTCTTT
TRBJ2-7 15 few . TRBV9 CASSPRTDWVYEQYF TGTGCCAGCAGCCCCCGGACAGATTGGGTCTACGAGCAGTACTTC
TRBJ2-7 14 . TRBD1 TRBV7-2 CASSLVRTGREQYF TGTGCCAGCAGCTTAGTGCGGACAGGGAGAGAGCAGTACTTC
TRBJ1-5 16 . . TRBV18 CASSPPGPGSGQPQHF TGTGCCAGCTCACCCCCCGGGCCGGGTTCTGGTCAGCCCCAGCATTTT
TRBJ2-7 13 . . TRBV19 CASSKGRDYEQYF TGTGCCAGTAGTAAAGGACGGGACTACGAGCAGTACTTC